This TCR beta chain was sequenced in a study of Ad26.COV2.S vaccination and SARS-CoV-2 variants. About the study: Donor had been placed in the Ad26.COV2.S arm of the COV1001 trial. Intramuscular Ad26.COV2.S at 5x10^10 or 1x10^11 viral particles.

Regarding this clone: No antigen is known for it.

Using immunoSEQ multiplex PCR, the repertoire was profiled, and TCRdb retains in-frame clones only, with some absent. The table has about half a million clones, 80% to 90% seen once. The germline V and J ends were trimmed by 1 base and 2 bases, with 8 bases remaining between them. The germline gives CDR1 LGHNA, CDR2 YSLEER. This CDR3 is 14 amino acids long. The treatment denotes: some 19 received Ad26.COV2.S at low or high dose, single or two shots; several received placebo; per-sample allocation not given. Following the first vaccine or placebo injection, samples were taken on day 63. The individual, an adult aged 18-55 years, was a donor in Boston. General observations from the study: Comparable non-spike TCR breadth was observed in vaccine and placebo recipients.

The chain has TRBV4-3 and TRBJ1-2; D gene ambiguous. This sequence originates from a person between 18 and 65 years old who received the Ad26.COV2.S COVID-19 vaccine or a placebo. Sequenced material: peripheral blood, taken in a trial of Ad26.COV2.S vaccine versus placebo. CDR3 sequence (DNA): TGCGCCAGCAGCCAAGGATTTAACAACTATGGCTACACCTTC. Protein product: CASSQGFNNYGYTF.